The clone carrying this T cell receptor (beta chain) turned up a few times. Its antigen is currently unknown. Additional DNA sequences in this sample encode the identical CDR3. Germline trimming cut 0 bases from V and 1 base from J; bases unmatched to any gene: 1. The CDR3 has 15 residues. Germline loops: CDR1 MNHNY, CDR2 SVGAGI (reference sequence). This sample stems from a study of shared clonotypes between healthy human individuals. Study information: Two women and a few men aged 18 to 49 served as donors.

Notes on the study in general: A generally larger estimated richness was seen in naive subsets than in memory subsets. In the sorted subsets, rarefaction showed sequencing was incomplete despite large depth.

The protocol was immunoSEQ multiplex PCR, while the TCRdb copy is restricted to in-frame clones and leaves out a portion. The table shows approximately 2.5 million clones, with 90% to 95% occurring only once. Material for sequencing was naive CD4+ T cells sorted from blood. Subset indicated: CD45RA+ positively selected. The receptor was derived from a man aged 18 to 30 in good health. V usage is TRBV6-6 and J usage is TRBJ2-7; 9 bases align to TRBD1. The CDR3 DNA reads as TGTGCCAGCAGTTACTCCGGGACAGGGTCCTACGAGCAGTACTTC. This gives the protein CASSYSGTGSYEQYF.